This T cell receptor beta chain is drawn from a study of OX40 agonist ivuxolimab in advanced cancers. Overall study: Ivuxolimab doses were 0.01, 0.1, 0.3, 1.5, 3 or 10 mg/kg every 2 weeks. Among those treated, three patients had partial responses, one with hepatocellular carcinoma and two with cutaneous melanoma.

A word on this clone: The antigen is unknown.

Study-level findings and limits: In the 0.1 to 3.0 mg/kg range, CD4+ and CD8+ blood T cells had expanded clonally by week 6.

This CDR3 region has 16 residues. Trimming shortened V by 0 bases and J by 5 bases, and 13 bases separated the two germline ends. Germline V CDR1 and CDR2: MNHEY, SMNVEV (reference sequence). Sequencing used immunoSEQ multiplex PCR; TCRdb keeps in-frame clones, though not all of them. The sample has about 35,000 clones, roughly 82% seen once. Sequenced material: CD4+ or CD8+ T cells sorted from blood, taken in a trial of the OX40 agonist ivuxolimab. The TCR originated in an adult with an advanced solid tumor such as melanoma, head and neck, liver or kidney cancer. The rearrangement links TRBV27 to TRBJ2-2; weak D call: TRBD1 (6 bases). Written as DNA, the CDR3 is TGTGCCAGCAGTTTATCGACTGGGGGCGGGACCGGGGAGCTGTTTTTT. Translated, it gives CASSLSTGGGTGELFF.